This T cell receptor beta chain is from a study of molecular identifiers for immune sequencing clone quantification. In preparing bulk TCR libraries, previously described methods and listed TCR primers were used. Via MiXCR, TCRdb re-called the PCR reads, giving one row per CDR3 protein. The data show 65,000 or so distinct CDR3 sequences, around 20% seen once. Sequencing libraries of naive CD8 cells derived from roughly 18,000 to 920,000 sorted cells with 10%, 30% or 50% RNA. Sorting selected naive CD8 T cells with a CD8+CD4-CCR7+CD45RA+ phenotype. With 1 base clipped from V and 7 bases from J, the junction kept 5 bases outside the gene matches. From germline, CDR1 is PRHDT and CDR2 FYEKMQ (reference sequence). The CDR3 length is 17 residues. This clonotype was seen a few times.

The sequencing sample was made of naive CD8+ T cells from blood, with Jurkat cell RNA spiked in. Documented subset: FACS-sorted CD8+CD4-CCR7+CD45RA+ naive T cells. The receptor comes from a human donor in good health. Some libraries in this study had Jurkat cell RNA spiked in. The gene calls are TRBV13 and TRBJ2-1; 15 positions agree with TRBD2. The CDR3 is CASSLEGLAGGRNEQFF. DNA for the CDR3: TGTGCCAGCAGCTTAGAGGGACTAGCGGGGGGCAGGAATGAGCAGTTCTTC. Together with reference TRBV13 and TRBJ2-1, the CDR3 gives the full variable domain: AAGVIQSPRHLIKEKRETATLKCYPIPRHDTVYWYQQGPGQDPQFLISFYEKMQSDKGSIPDRFSAQQFSDYHSELNMSSLELGDSALYFCASSLEGLAGGRNEQFFGPGTRLTVL.